This is a list of T cell receptor beta chains from one sample in a study of OX40 agonist ivuxolimab in advanced cancers. Some clones are missing from TCRdb's copy, which holds only in-frame ones; the method was immunoSEQ multiplex PCR. The sample has 55,000 to 70,000 clones, roughly 82% seen once. The source was CD4+ or CD8+ T cells sorted from blood, collected in a trial of the OX40 agonist ivuxolimab. These receptors all stem from an adult with an advanced solid tumor such as melanoma, head and neck, liver or kidney cancer. Both conserved end residues are part of each CDR3. Each record gives: V gene, D gene, J gene, clone size, CDR3 DNA, CDR3 protein. D genes are given only for firm matches. Rows give clone size only sometimes, using once, few, many, or a class for an expanded clone.

TRBV5-4	.	TRBJ1-2	.	TGTGCCAGCAGCCACCCAGTCAGCCCCTATGGCTACACCTTC	CASSHPVSPYGYTF
TRBV29-1	.	TRBJ1-5	.	TGCAGCGTTCGCGTAGGTCCCGAGGGGCCCCAGCATTTT	CSVRVGPEGPQHF
TRBV5-5	.	TRBJ1-2	.	TGTGCCAGCAGCCTCACACCCGACCAGAGAAACGGCTACACCTTC	CASSLTPDQRNGYTF
TRBV5-1	TRBD2	TRBJ2-2	.	TGCGCCAGCAGCGAGGGACTAGCGGGGGTGTGGGAGCTGTTTTTT	CASSEGLAGVWELFF
TRBV10-3	.	TRBJ1-5	.	TGTGCCAGTCGACGGGATGGCAATCAGCCCCAGCATTTT	CASRRDGNQPQHF
TRBV19	.	TRBJ2-3	.	TGTGCCAGTAGTACGCCGGGGGCAGGGCCCAGCACAGATACGCAGTATTTT	CASSTPGAGPSTDTQYF
TRBV25-1	.	TRBJ1-6	few	TGTGCCAGTACGCGGGGGGCATTAAATTCACCCCTCCACTTT	CASTRGALNSPLHF
TRBV2	.	TRBJ1-5	.	TGTGCCAGCAGTCCGGGAGGGGCCCACCTTGGGCAGCCCCAGCATTTT	CASSPGGAHLGQPQHF
TRBV6-1	.	TRBJ1-6	.	TGTGCCAGCAGTGACCGGACGGCCGGAGTTAGCTCCTATAATTCACCCCTCCACTTT	CASSDRTAGVSSYNSPLHF
TRBV2	.	TRBJ1-5	.	TGTGCCAGCAGTGGTCAAGGGCTTGGCAATCAGCCCCAGCATTTT	CASSGQGLGNQPQHF
TRBV2	.	TRBJ1-1	few	TGTGCCAGCAGTGAGAGGGGACTCTTGCTGAACACTGAAGCTTTCTTT	CASSERGLLLNTEAFF
TRBV6-1	TRBD2	TRBJ2-5	once	TGTGCCAGCAGTGAACTAGCGGGGGGGCAAGAGACCCAGTACTTC	CASSELAGGQETQYF